Following are 15 T cell receptor beta chains from one sample sequenced in a study of graft-versus-host responses after intestinal transplantation. Repertoires were generated with immunoSEQ multiplex PCR, while TCRdb's copy carries only in-frame clones and drops some. The sample carries 6,500 to 7,500 clones, about 29% recorded once. The specimen was alloreactive CD4+ T cells from a mixed lymphocyte reaction culture, collected before transplantation. Regarding subset: CFSE-low proliferating T cells sorted from roughly 6-day pre-transplant mixed lymphocyte reaction (GvH or HvG direction). The receptors here all came from a human patient who was an organ donor for intestinal transplantation.

The chain uses TRBV29-1 and TRBJ2-1; 9 nucleotides align to TRBD1. The germline CDR1 and CDR2 sequences are SQVTM and ANQGSEA. There are 14 residues in the CDR3. V lost 6 bases and J lost 13; bases outside the gene matches: 16. CDR3 region: CSVGRDRVSRGQFF. The CDR3 DNA follows: TGCAGCGTCGGGCGGGACAGGGTTTCGCGGGGACAGTTCTTC.

The chain links TRBV2 to TRBJ2-5; 8 positions match TRBD1. Germline V gene lookup returns CDR1 SNHLY and CDR2 FYNNEI. The CDR3 has 13 residues. V was pared by 8 bases and J by 3 bases, with 5 bases of the junction left unmatched. CDR3 loop: CASVRGREETQYF. CDR3 DNA sequence: TGTGCCAGCGTCAGGGGGCGCGAAGAGACCCAGTACTTC. The full variable domain, rest sourced from reference TRBV2 and TRBJ2-5, is EPEVTQTPSHQVTQMGQEVILRCVPISNHLYFYWYRQILGQKVEFLVSFYNNEISEKSEIFDDQFSVERPDGSNFTLKIRSTKLEDSAMYFCASVRGREETQYFGPGTRLLVL.

The chain couples TRBV18 to TRBJ2-7, with TRBD1 matching over 9 bases. Germline values: CDR1 KGHSH, CDR2 LQKENI. This CDR3 region has 14 residues. The V and J ends lost 3 bases and 0 bases, in that order; junction bases with no gene match: 0. The CDR3 region has the DNA TGTGCCAGCTCACCGGGACAGGGCTCCTACGAGCAGTACTTC. Translated: CASSPGQGSYEQYF. Drawing the rest from reference TRBV18 and TRBJ2-7, the complete variable domain is NAGVMQNPRHLVRRRGQEARLRCSPMKGHSHVYWYRQLPEEGLKFMVYLQKENIIDESGMPKERFSAEFPKEGPSILRIQQVVRGDSAAYFCASSPGQGSYEQYFGPGTRLTVT.

The rearrangement uses TRBV9 and TRBJ2-3, with D perhaps TRBD2 (5 bases). The CDR3 loop spans 13 amino acids. The ends were cut back, 2 bases at V and 1 base at J, with 5 bases in the middle. CDR1 and CDR2 (germline): SGDLS, YYNGEE. This CDR3 reads CASSVRGTDTQYF. DNA for the CDR3: TGTGCCAGCAGCGTGCGGGGCACAGATACGCAGTATTTT. The full variable domain, rest sourced from reference TRBV9 and TRBJ2-3, is DSGVTQTPKHLITATGQRVTLRCSPRSGDLSVYWYQQSLDQGLQFLIQYYNGEERAKGNILERFSAQQFPDLHSELNLSSLELGDSALYFCASSVRGTDTQYFGPGTRLTVL.

V and J are TRBV19 and TRBJ2-1, with D tentatively TRBD2 (5 bases). CDR3 size: 13 residues. Germline CDR1 is LNHDA and CDR2 is SQIVND (reference sequence). V lost 3 bases to trimming and J lost 10 bases, with 13 bases between them. The CDR3 loop is CASSIEGSNEQFF. The CDR3 DNA reads TGTGCCAGTAGTATTGAGGGCTCCAACGAGCAGTTCTTC.

This clone is medium-sized by share. This sequence joins TRBV19 and TRBJ1-1, with 8 bases matching TRBD1. V lost 1 base to trimming and J lost 0 bases; unmatched junction nucleotides: 4. Germline V gives CDR1 LNHDA, CDR2 SQIVND (reference sequence). The CDR3 runs to 16 residues. The CDR3 loop reads CASSIAGGLMNTEAFF. The CDR3 DNA is TGTGCCAGTAGTATAGCAGGGGGCCTCATGAACACTGAAGCTTTCTTT.

This clone was detected only a few times. The chain combines TRBV5-5 with TRBJ1-2; perhaps TRBD1 as D (5 bases). Deletions cut 1 base from V and 2 bases from J, with 9 bases between. This CDR3 region has 14 residues. The germline V gene encodes CDR1 SGHKS and CDR2 YYEKEE (reference sequence). DNA for the CDR3: TGTGCCAGCAGCTTGCAGGGTTCCAACTATGGCTACACCTTC. This gives the protein CASSLQGSNYGYTF.

This clone was seen a few times. V usage is TRBV7-8 and J usage is TRBJ1-5, with TRBD1 matching over 10 bases. V lost 5 bases to trimming and J lost 5 bases; unmatched junction nucleotides: 6. The CDR3 is 15 amino acids. CDR1 and CDR2 from the germline V gene are SGHVS and FQNEAQ. CDR3 protein: CASSKRQGADQPQHF. The CDR3, as DNA: TGTGCCAGCAGCAAAAGACAGGGGGCGGATCAGCCCCAGCATTTT.

The gene calls are TRBV7-9 and TRBJ1-6; D may be TRBD1 (5 bases). This CDR3 is built from 15 residues. With 1 base removed from V and 7 bases from J, the gap between germline ends came to 11 bases. The V gene's germline CDR1 is SEHNR and CDR2 FQNEAQ (reference sequence). CDR3 residues: CASSLVDSSNSPLHF. The CDR3, as DNA: TGTGCCAGCAGCTTAGTCGACAGCTCGAATTCACCCCTCCACTTT.

The chain recombines TRBV6-1 with TRBJ1-3, with no clear D. CDR3 length equals 13 residues. Germline V gene data show CDR1 as MNHNS and CDR2 as SASEGT. Trimming stripped 6 bases from V and 0 bases from J, with 6 bases between. As DNA, the CDR3 is TGTGCCAGCAGGCGTCTCTCTGGAAACACCATATATTTT. Residues: CASRRLSGNTIYF.

This clone appeared a few times. The chain links TRBV7-2 to TRBJ2-5, with TRBD1 identical over 7 bases. This CDR3 has 14 residues. Germline values: CDR1 SGHTA, CDR2 FQGNSA. With V trimmed by 2 bases and J by 5 bases, 5 bases remained unmatched. The CDR3 DNA follows: TGTGCCAGCAGCTTATTTCCAGGGGGTGAGACCCAGTACTTC. Translating it yields CASSLFPGGETQYF.

J is TRBJ2-1 and V is TRBV30, with a tentative D call TRBD2 (6 bases). V was shortened by 4 bases and J by 3 bases, with 13 bases between the two germline ends. The CDR3 loop spans 14 amino acids. Germline CDR1 is GTSNPN and CDR2 is SVGIG (reference sequence). This chain's CDR3 is CAWNPLAVYNEQFF. CDR3 bases: TGTGCCTGGAACCCCTTAGCGGTCTACAATGAGCAGTTCTTC.

In this sample, this clone turned up a few times. This chain links TRBV6-4 with TRBJ2-1; 13 bases are a match to TRBD2. Germline V gives CDR1 MRHNA, CDR2 SNTAGT. V dropped 3 bases and J dropped 4; count of bases not matched to a gene: 0. The CDR3 totals 15 residues. The CDR3 nucleotides are TGTGCCAGCAGTGAGACTAGCGGGGGGTACAATGAGCAGTTCTTC. Translated: CASSETSGGYNEQFF.

The chain employs TRBV11-2 and TRBJ1-6, with no clear D. The CDR3 length is 13 residues. Germline V lookup: CDR1 SGHAT, CDR2 FQNNGV. Trimming stripped 1 base from V and 11 bases from J, with 9 bases between. The CDR3 protein is CASSLASGAPLHF. CDR3 nucleotides: TGTGCCAGCAGCTTAGCTTCAGGTGCACCCCTCCACTTT.

V and J are TRBV6-5 and TRBJ1-4; D unresolved. Germline loops: CDR1 MNHEY, CDR2 SVGAGI. The CDR3 is 12 residues long. V was shortened by 6 bases and J by 5 bases, with 7 bases between the two germline ends. CDR3 bases: TGTGCCAGCAGGGGCGCAAATGAAAAACTGTTTTTT. This gives the protein CASRGANEKLFF.